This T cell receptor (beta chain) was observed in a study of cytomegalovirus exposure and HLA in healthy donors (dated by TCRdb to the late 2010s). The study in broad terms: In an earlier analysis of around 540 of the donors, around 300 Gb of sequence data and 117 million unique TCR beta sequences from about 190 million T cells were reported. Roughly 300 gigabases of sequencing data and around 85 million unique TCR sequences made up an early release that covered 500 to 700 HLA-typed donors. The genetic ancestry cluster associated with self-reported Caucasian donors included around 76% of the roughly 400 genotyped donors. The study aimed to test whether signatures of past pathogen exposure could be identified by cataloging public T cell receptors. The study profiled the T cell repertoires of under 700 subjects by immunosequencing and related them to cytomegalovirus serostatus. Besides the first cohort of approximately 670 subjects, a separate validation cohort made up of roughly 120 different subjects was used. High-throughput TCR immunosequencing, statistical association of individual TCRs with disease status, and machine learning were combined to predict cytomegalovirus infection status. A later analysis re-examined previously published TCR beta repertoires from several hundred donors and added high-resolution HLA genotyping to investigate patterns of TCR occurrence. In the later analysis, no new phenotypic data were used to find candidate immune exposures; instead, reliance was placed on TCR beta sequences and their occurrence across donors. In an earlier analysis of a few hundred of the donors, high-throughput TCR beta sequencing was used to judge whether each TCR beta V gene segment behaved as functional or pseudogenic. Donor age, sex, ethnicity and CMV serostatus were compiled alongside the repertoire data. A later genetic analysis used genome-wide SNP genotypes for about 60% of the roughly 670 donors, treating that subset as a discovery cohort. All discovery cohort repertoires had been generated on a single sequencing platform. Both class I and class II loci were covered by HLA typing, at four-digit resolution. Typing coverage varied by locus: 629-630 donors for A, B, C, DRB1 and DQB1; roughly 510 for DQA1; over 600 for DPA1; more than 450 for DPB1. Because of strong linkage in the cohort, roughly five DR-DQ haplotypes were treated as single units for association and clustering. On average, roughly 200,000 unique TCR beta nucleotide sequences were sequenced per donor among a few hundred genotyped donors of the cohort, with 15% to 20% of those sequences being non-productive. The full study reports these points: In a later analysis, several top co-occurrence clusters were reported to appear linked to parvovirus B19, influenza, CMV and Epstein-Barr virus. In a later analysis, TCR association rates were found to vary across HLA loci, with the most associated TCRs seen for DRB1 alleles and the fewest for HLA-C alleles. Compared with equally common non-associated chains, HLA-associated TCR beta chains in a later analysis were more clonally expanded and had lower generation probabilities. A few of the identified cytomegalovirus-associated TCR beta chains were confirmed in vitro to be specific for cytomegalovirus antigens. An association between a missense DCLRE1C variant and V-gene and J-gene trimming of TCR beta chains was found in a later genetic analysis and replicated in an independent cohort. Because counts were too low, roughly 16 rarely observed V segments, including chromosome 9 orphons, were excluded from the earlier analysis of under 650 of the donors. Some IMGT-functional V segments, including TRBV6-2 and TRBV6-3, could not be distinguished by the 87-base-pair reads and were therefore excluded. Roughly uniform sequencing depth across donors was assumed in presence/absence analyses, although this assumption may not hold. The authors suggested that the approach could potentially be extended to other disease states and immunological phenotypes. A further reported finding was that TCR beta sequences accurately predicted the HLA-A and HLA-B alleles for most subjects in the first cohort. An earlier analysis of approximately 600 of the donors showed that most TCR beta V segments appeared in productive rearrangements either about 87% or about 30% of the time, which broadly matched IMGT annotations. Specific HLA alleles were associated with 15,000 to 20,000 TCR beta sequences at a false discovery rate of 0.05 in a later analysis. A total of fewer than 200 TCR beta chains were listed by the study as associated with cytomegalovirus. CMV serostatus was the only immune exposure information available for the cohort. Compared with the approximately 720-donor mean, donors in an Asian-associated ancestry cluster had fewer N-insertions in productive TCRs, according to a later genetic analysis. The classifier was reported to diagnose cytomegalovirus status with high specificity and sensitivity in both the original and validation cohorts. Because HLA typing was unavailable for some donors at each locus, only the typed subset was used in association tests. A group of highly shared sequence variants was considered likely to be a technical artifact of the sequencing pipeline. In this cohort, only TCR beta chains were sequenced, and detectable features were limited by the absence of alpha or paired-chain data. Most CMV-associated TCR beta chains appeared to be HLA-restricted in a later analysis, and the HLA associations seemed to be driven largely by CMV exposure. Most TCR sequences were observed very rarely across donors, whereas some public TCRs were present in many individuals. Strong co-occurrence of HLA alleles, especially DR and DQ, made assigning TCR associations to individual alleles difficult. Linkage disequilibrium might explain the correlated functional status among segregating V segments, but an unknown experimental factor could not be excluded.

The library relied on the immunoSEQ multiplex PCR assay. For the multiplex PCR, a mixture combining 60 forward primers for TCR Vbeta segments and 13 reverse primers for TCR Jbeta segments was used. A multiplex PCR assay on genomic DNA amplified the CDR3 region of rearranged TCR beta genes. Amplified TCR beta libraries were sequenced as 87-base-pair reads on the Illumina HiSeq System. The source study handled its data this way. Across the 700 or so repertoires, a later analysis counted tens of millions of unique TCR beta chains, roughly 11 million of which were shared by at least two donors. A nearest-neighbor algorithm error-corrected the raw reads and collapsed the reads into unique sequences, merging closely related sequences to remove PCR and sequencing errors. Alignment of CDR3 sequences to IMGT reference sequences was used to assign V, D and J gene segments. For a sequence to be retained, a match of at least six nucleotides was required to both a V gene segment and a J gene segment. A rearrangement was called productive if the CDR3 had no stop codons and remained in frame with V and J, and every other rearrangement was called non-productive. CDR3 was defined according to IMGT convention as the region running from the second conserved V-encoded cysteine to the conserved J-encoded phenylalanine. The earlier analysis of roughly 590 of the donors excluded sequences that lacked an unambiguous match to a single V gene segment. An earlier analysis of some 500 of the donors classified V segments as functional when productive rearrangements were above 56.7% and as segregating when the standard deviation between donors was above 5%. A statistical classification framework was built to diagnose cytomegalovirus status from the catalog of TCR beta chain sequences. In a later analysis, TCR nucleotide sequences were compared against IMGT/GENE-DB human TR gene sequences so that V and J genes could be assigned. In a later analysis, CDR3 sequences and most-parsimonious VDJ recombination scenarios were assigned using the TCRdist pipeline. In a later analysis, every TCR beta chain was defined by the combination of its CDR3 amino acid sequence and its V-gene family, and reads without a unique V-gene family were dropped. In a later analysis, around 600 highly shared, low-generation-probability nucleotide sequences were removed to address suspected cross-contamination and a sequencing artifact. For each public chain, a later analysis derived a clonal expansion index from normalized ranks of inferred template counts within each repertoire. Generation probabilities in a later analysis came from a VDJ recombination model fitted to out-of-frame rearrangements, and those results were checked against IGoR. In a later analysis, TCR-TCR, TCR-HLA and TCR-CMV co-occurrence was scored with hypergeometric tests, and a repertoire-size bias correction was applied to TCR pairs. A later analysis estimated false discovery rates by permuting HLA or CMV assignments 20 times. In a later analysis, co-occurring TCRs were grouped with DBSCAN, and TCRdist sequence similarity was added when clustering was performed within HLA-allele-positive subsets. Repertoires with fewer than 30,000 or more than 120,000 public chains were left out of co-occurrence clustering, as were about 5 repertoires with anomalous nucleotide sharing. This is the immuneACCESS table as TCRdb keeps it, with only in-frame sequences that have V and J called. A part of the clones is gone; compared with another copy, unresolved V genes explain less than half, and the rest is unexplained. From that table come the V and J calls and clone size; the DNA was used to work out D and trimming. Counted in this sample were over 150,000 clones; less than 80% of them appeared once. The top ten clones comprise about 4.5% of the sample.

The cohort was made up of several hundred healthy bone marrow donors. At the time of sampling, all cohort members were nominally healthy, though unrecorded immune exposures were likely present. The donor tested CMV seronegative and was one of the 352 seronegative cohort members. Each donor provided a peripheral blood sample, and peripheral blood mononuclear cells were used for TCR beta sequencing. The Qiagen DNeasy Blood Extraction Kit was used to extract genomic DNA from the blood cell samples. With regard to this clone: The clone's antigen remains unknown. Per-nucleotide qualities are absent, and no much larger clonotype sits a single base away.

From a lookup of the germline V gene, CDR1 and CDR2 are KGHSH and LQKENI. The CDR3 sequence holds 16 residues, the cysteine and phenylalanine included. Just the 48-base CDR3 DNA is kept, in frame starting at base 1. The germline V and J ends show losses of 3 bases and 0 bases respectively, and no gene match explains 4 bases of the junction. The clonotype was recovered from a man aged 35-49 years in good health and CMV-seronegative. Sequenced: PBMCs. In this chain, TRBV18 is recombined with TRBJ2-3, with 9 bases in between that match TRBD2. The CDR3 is CASSPLRGGSTDTQYF. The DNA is TGTGCCAGCTCACCTCTGCGGGGGGGGAGCACAGATACGCAGTATTTT.